Listed here are 16 T cell receptor beta chains from one sample, sequenced in a study of T cells after yellow fever vaccination. Using its own MiXCR run on the 5' RACE reads, TCRdb lists one record per CDR3 protein. Among some 320,000 distinct CDR3 sequences listed, roughly 4% were seen once. Sequenced here: PBMCs, sampled 5 days after the yellow fever booster vaccination. The source of these receptors is a man aged 18 to 30 who received the YFV17D yellow fever vaccine.

This clonotype showed up many times. V gene TRBV6-2 or TRBV6-3 combines with J gene TRBJ2-4; tentative D call: TRBD2 (5 bases). The V and J ends lost 7 bases and 5 bases respectively, with 21 bases between them. This CDR3 is 16 amino acids long. The germline CDR1 and CDR2 sequences are MNHEY and SVGEGT. The CDR3 sequence: CASTQQAGGSQNIQYF. DNA of the CDR3: TGTGCCAGCACCCAGCAAGCCGGTGGGAGCCAAAACATTCAGTACTTC.

This clonotype turned up a few times. This chain links TRBV28 with TRBJ1-5; the D is unclear. Trimming took off 6 bases at V and 11 bases at J, with 23 bases between the two ends. The CDR3 has 15 residues. CDR1 is MDHEN and CDR2 is SYDVKM in the germline V gene. The CDR3 here is CASSLPVAQWGTQHF. The CDR3 nucleotides read TGTGCCAGCAGCCTTCCGGTAGCACAGTGGGGAACCCAGCATTTT.

The chain couples TRBV11-3 to TRBJ2-3, with 8 bases that match TRBD1. Germline assignment: CDR1 SGHNT and CDR2 YENEEA. The V segment lost 5 bases and the J segment 2 bases; nucleotides outside the gene matches: 6. The CDR3 is 15 amino acids. CDR3 amino acids: CASSPTGGITDTQYF. The CDR3 DNA reads as TGTGCCAGCAGCCCAACAGGGGGTATCACAGATACGCAGTATTTT.

The chain couples TRBV27 to TRBJ2-1; 10 bases fit TRBD2. Germline V gene sequence: CDR1 MNHEY, CDR2 SMNVEV (reference sequence). V trimming: 6 bases; J trimming: 9 bases; junction bases outside the gene matches: 5. The length of the CDR3 is 13 residues. The CDR3 DNA sequence: TGTGCCAGCAGGAGCGGGGGGGCGGTTGAGCAGTTCTTC. Its translation: CASRSGGAVEQFF.

The CDR3 coding sequence is TGCGCCGCCAGGAGACCTAACTATGGCTACACCTTC. The encoded protein is CAARRPNYGYTF. V gene TRBV5-1 combines with J gene TRBJ1-2; D is ambiguous. Germline loops: CDR1 SGHRS, CDR2 YFSETQ. The CDR3 is 12 residues long. V was cut by 10 bases and J by 0 bases, with 10 bases left in between.

This clonotype has just a few counts. The chain has TRBV7-6 and TRBJ2-7; TRBD1 matches 8 bases. CDR1 SGHVS and CDR2 FNYEAQ come from the germline V gene. V shed 7 bases, J shed 1 base, and the junction held 6 bases outside the gene matches. The CDR3 sequence is 14 residues long. The CDR3 loop reads CASTPGQESYEQYF. In DNA form, the CDR3 reads TGTGCCAGCACCCCGGGACAGGAGTCCTACGAGCAGTACTTC.

This clonotype was recorded a few times. The V gene is TRBV7-9, the J gene TRBJ1-1; TRBD1 agrees at 8 bases. Germline CDR1 reads SEHNR; CDR2 reads FQNEAQ (reference sequence). The CDR3 runs to 19 residues. V shed 4 bases, J shed 6 bases, and the junction held 22 bases outside the gene matches. CDR3 loop: CASSSGTGDLGEIDPEAFF. In DNA form, the CDR3 reads TGTGCCAGCAGCTCGGGGACAGGCGATCTGGGGGAAATTGATCCTGAAGCTTTCTTT.

This clonotype was counted a few times. CDR3 sequence (DNA): TGTGCCAGCAGTTACCCCAGGACGAGCTACACCTTC. It translates to CASSYPRTSYTF. The chain has TRBV6-2 or TRBV6-3 and TRBJ1-2, with D unclear. The germline V and J ends were trimmed by 2 bases and 9 bases, with 10 bases remaining between them. The length of the CDR3 is 12 residues. Germline CDR1 reads MNHEY; CDR2 reads SVGEGT.

The gene calls are TRBV9 and TRBJ2-1; D gene uncertain. Germline CDR1 reads SGDLS; CDR2 reads YYNGEE. The CDR3 consists of 13 residues. The V end was cut by 4 bases, the J end by 8 bases, with 13 bases between. The CDR3 is CASSPRSFDEQFF. In nucleotides, the CDR3 is TGTGCCAGCAGCCCCCGGTCCTTTGATGAGCAGTTCTTC.

Ten or more counts support this clonotype. The rearrangement uses TRBV12-3 or TRBV12-4 and TRBJ1-1; the match to TRBD1 covers 8 bases. The V segment lost 6 bases and the J segment 5 bases; nucleotides outside the gene matches: 8. CDR3 length: 14 amino acids. The CDR3 is CASRRYRGGTEAFF. The CDR3 DNA reads TGTGCCAGCAGGAGATACAGGGGGGGAACTGAAGCTTTCTTT.

This clonotype occurred a few times. V usage is TRBV20-1 and J usage is TRBJ2-2; D unresolved. CDR1 DFQATT and CDR2 SNEGSKA come from the germline V gene (reference sequence). This CDR3 spans 14 amino acids. Deletions cut 3 bases from V and 2 bases from J, with 10 bases between. The CDR3 DNA reads as TGCAGTGCTAGGGACGGAACTAACACCGGGGAGCTGTTTTTT. This encodes CSARDGTNTGELFF.

The chain links TRBV5-5 to TRBJ1-2; 7 bases match TRBD1. The CDR3 runs 11 residues. The ends lost 8 bases at V and 7 bases at J; junction bases unmatched: 5. The germline gives CDR1 SGHKS, CDR2 YYEKEE (reference sequence). The CDR3 reads CASTGARGYTF. In DNA form, the CDR3 reads TGTGCCAGTACAGGGGCGCGTGGCTACACCTTC.

In this sample, this clonotype turned up a few times. This rearrangement joins TRBV6-5 to TRBJ2-5, with unresolved D. V lost 2 bases, J lost 4 bases, and 8 bases lay in between. The germline CDR1 and CDR2 sequences are MNHEY and SVGAGI. The CDR3 covers 13 residues. The CDR3: CASSYSPGETQYF. CDR3 nucleotide sequence: TGTGCCAGCAGTTACAGTCCCGGAGAGACCCAGTACTTC.

The J gene is TRBJ2-1, the V gene TRBV5-1; TRBD2 aligns across 10 bases. With 2 bases clipped from V and 0 bases from J, the junction kept 8 bases outside the gene matches. The CDR3 extends over 18 amino acids. Germline CDR1 SGHRS, CDR2 YFSETQ. The CDR3 DNA follows: TGCGCCAGCAGCTTCACTGCAGCGGGGGGGAGCTCCTACAATGAGCAGTTCTTC. This sequence encodes CASSFTAAGGSSYNEQFF.

The chain carries TRBV28 and TRBJ1-2; 7 bases are a match to TRBD1. In germline, CDR1 is MDHEN, CDR2 SYDVKM. With V trimmed by 7 bases and J by 4 bases, 6 bases remained unmatched. This CDR3 has 13 amino acids. The CDR3 spells CASTPTGTYGYTF. Here the CDR3 DNA reads TGTGCCAGCACTCCGACAGGGACCTATGGCTACACCTTC.

This clonotype has at least ten counts. V gene TRBV4-1 combines with J gene TRBJ1-4; D is perhaps TRBD1 (6 bases). Deletions cut 3 bases from V and 4 bases from J, with 12 bases between. The CDR3 is 15 amino acids. Germline loops: CDR1 MGHRA, CDR2 YSYEKL. Here the CDR3 reads CASSQQEGHNEKLFF. The DNA for the CDR3 is TGCGCCAGCAGCCAGCAGGAGGGACATAATGAAAAACTGTTTTTT.